Listed here are 23 T cell receptor beta chains from one sample, sequenced in a study of identical twins. Via MiXCR, TCRdb re-called the 5' RACE reads, giving one row per CDR3 protein. Among 300,000 or so distinct CDR3 sequences, 9.5% were seen once, and the ten largest hold roughly 7%. These data were likewise used in another study, on yellow fever vaccine responses in identical twins.

The sample was CD8+ T cells sorted from blood. These receptors originate from a woman aged 18-29 years in good health.

This chain uses TRBV11-1 with TRBJ2-3, with 10 bases matching TRBD1. V lost 5 bases to trimming and J lost 0 bases; unmatched junction nucleotides: 11. This CDR3 spans 18 amino acids. Germline-derived CDR1 and CDR2 are SGHAT and FQDESV (reference sequence). CDR3 sequence: CASSPLAGTGVSTDTQYF. The CDR3 DNA is TGTGCCAGCAGCCCCTTAGCCGGGACAGGGGTTAGCACAGATACGCAGTATTTT.

V usage is TRBV6-1 and J usage is TRBJ2-1, with TRBD1 as a possible D gene (6 bases). Trimming took 7 bases from V and 5 from J, leaving 15 bases between them. Germline-derived CDR1 and CDR2 are MNHNS and SASEGT. This CDR3 is 14 amino acids long. In nucleotides, the CDR3 is TGTGCCAGCAACGAAGAGGGGACACACAATGAGCAGTTCTTC. The encoded protein is CASNEEGTHNEQFF.

The V gene is TRBV27, the J gene TRBJ2-1; TRBD2 agrees at 8 bases. The CDR3 is made up of 16 amino acids. V lost 5 bases, J lost 2 bases, and 8 bases stayed unmatched. The germline CDR1 and CDR2 sequences are MNHEY and SMNVEV (reference sequence). The DNA for the CDR3 is TGTGCCAGCAGTGGTAGCGGGGCTACGGCCTACAATGAGCAGTTCTTC. Encoded protein: CASSGSGATAYNEQFF.

This clonotype was seen many times. This rearrangement joins TRBV3-1 to TRBJ2-7; D call uncertain. This CDR3 contains 16 residues. V lost 0 bases, J lost 7 bases, and 19 bases lay in between. CDR1 LGHDT and CDR2 YNNKEL come from the germline V gene (reference sequence). The CDR3 bases are TGTGCCAGCAGCCAAGATGAGAGGACGTGGACGCATGAGCAGTACTTC. The encoded protein is CASSQDERTWTHEQYF.

The chain couples TRBV7-6 to TRBJ2-6; D unclear. CDR3 length: 19 amino acids. In germline, CDR1 is SGHVS, CDR2 FNYEAQ. Deletions cut 1 base from V and 0 bases from J, with 16 bases between. Here the CDR3 reads CASSLDRSGYGSGANVLTF. The DNA for the CDR3 is TGTGCCAGCAGCTTAGACCGTTCAGGTTACGGCTCTGGGGCCAACGTCCTGACTTTC. Variable domain in full (rest from reference TRBV7-6 and TRBJ2-6): GAGVSQSPRYKVTKRGQDVALRCDPISGHVSLYWYRQALGQGPEFLTYFNYEAQQDKSGLPNDRFSAERPEGSISTLTIQRTEQRDSAMYRCASSLDRSGYGSGANVLTFGAGSRLTVL.

This clonotype has just a few counts. This chain connects TRBV4-3 to TRBJ1-2; 7 nucleotides line up with TRBD1. The CDR3 spans 14 residues. CDR1 and CDR2 (germline): LGHNA, YSLEER. The junction had 4 bases not matched to a gene; V was cut back by 1 base and J by 5 bases. CDR3 loop: CASSQGTGFYGYTF. The CDR3 region has the DNA TGCGCCAGCAGCCAAGGGACAGGATTTTATGGCTACACCTTC.

Many counts were recorded for this clonotype. The V gene is TRBV7-9, the J gene TRBJ2-1, with 7 bases matching TRBD2. Germline CDR1 reads SEHNR; CDR2 reads FQNEAQ (reference sequence). The CDR3 covers 13 residues. V shed 5 bases and J 9 bases; nucleotides not matched to a gene: 7. This CDR3 reads CASSPAGSREQFF. In DNA form, the CDR3 reads TGTGCCAGCAGCCCAGCGGGATCCCGTGAGCAGTTCTTC. Variable domain in full (rest from reference TRBV7-9 and TRBJ2-1): DTGVSQNPRHKITKRGQNVTFRCDPISEHNRLYWYRQTLGQGPEFLTYFQNEAQLEKSRLLSDRFSAERPKGSFSTLEIQRTEQGDSAMYLCASSPAGSREQFFGPGTRLTVL.

This chain uses TRBV20-1 with TRBJ2-2; no firm D call. The germline V gene encodes CDR1 DFQATT and CDR2 SNEGSKA (reference sequence). There are 13 residues in the CDR3. V gave up 4 bases and J gave up 0 bases, with 6 bases separating them. The CDR3 here is CSAIAPNTGELFF. The CDR3 DNA sequence: TGCAGTGCTATCGCTCCGAACACCGGGGAGCTGTTTTTT.

The chain uses TRBV4-3 and TRBJ2-5; 9 nucleotides match TRBD1. CDR1 is LGHNA, CDR2 YSLEER, per germline. V dropped 0 bases and J dropped 5; count of bases not matched to a gene: 10. The CDR3 spans 17 residues. CDR3 DNA: TGCGCCAGCAGCCAAGACGTCGACAGGGGGTACGGGGAGACCCAGTACTTC. Amino acids: CASSQDVDRGYGETQYF.

In its sample, this clonotype was seen a few times. This sequence joins TRBV7-3 and TRBJ1-2, with D maybe TRBD1 (6 bases). Germline V gene data show CDR1 as SGHTA and CDR2 as FQGTGA. With 1 base removed from V and 2 bases from J, the gap between germline ends came to 11 bases. CDR3 length: 15 residues. CDR3: CASSLNSGTNYGYTF. CDR3 in DNA: TGTGCCAGCAGCTTAAACTCCGGGACAAACTATGGCTACACCTTC.

This clonotype was seen repeatedly, ten times or more. This chain uses TRBV6-1 with TRBJ1-5; D is uncertain. Germline CDR1 MNHNS, CDR2 SASEGT. This CDR3 has 14 amino acids. Trimming pared 6 bases from V and 6 bases from J, leaving 15 bases between. The DNA for the CDR3 is TGTGCCAGCAGCCAATCCAGAGGCGGTCAGCCCCAGCATTTT. It codes for CASSQSRGGQPQHF.

This clonotype was counted only a few times. The rearrangement joins TRBV7-9 to TRBJ2-1, with 9 bases matching TRBD2. The V and J ends lost 4 bases and 7 bases, in that order; junction bases with no gene match: 11. CDR3 length: 16 amino acids. Germline CDR1 reads SEHNR; CDR2 reads FQNEAQ (reference sequence). CDR3 loop: CASSWKREVKLNEQFF. CDR3 in DNA: TGTGCCAGCAGCTGGAAGCGGGAGGTTAAATTAAATGAGCAGTTCTTC.

This clonotype was seen more than once but under ten times. This chain connects TRBV29-1 to TRBJ2-5; D call uncertain. The germline V gene has CDR1 SQVTM and CDR2 ANQGSEA. V was pared by 0 bases and J by 2 bases, with 7 bases between. This CDR3 region has 13 residues. Written as DNA, the CDR3 is TGCAGCGTTGAAGACGGGCAGCAAGAGACCCAGTACTTC. Protein: CSVEDGQQETQYF. Together with reference TRBV29-1 and TRBJ2-5, the CDR3 gives the full variable domain: SAVISQKPSRDICQRGTSLTIQCQVDSQVTMMFWYRQQPGQSLTLIATANQGSEATYESGFVIDKFPISRPNLTFSTLTVSNMSPEDSSIYLCSVEDGQQETQYFGPGTRLLVL.

V usage is TRBV12-3 or TRBV12-4 and J usage is TRBJ1-4; D gene ambiguous. There are 14 residues in the CDR3. V was clipped by 1 base and J by 8 bases, with 11 bases between them. The CDR3 region has the DNA TGTGCCAGCAGTTTAGTAGGGTTAGGGGAAAAACTGTTTTTT. It codes for CASSLVGLGEKLFF.

In this sample, this clonotype turned up many times. The V and J genes are TRBV6-5 and TRBJ2-3; no clear D. The germline V gene encodes CDR1 MNHEY and CDR2 SVGAGI. Trimming removed 1 base from V and 6 bases from J, with 20 bases in between. This CDR3 region has 17 residues. DNA for the CDR3: TGTGCCAGCAGTTACTTGCAGGCAACCTCCCGTCTGGATACGCAGTATTTT. It encodes CASSYLQATSRLDTQYF.

This clonotype came up many times. The chain has TRBV7-9 and TRBJ2-5; 7 bases are shared with TRBD2. This CDR3 has 17 amino acids. The junction had 17 bases not matched to a gene; V was cut back by 5 bases and J by 5 bases. CDR1 SEHNR and CDR2 FQNEAQ come from the germline V gene (reference sequence). The CDR3 DNA reads TGTGCCAGCAGCGCCATTCACCGGGACTACCTTAAGGAGACCCAGTACTTC. Amino acid sequence: CASSAIHRDYLKETQYF.

The table lists this clonotype with many counts. This chain links TRBV2 with TRBJ2-2, with 7 bases that match TRBD1. Unmatched junction bases numbered 1, after V lost 6 bases and J lost 0 bases. The CDR3 consists of 14 residues. The germline gives CDR1 SNHLY, CDR2 FYNNEI. For the CDR3, the DNA is TGTGCCAGCAGCGGACAGGCGAACACCGGGGAGCTGTTTTTT. Protein: CASSGQANTGELFF.

To note about this clonotype: Because the CDR3 is missing its conserved closing phenylalanine or tryptophan, this is likely a read error. This chain links TRBV7-9 with TRBJ2-7, with 11 positions matching TRBD1. Germline V gives CDR1 SEHNR, CDR2 FQNEAQ (reference sequence). J gave up 0 bases and V 6 bases, and 4 bases lay outside the gene matches. The CDR3 spans 15 residues. CDR3 DNA sequence: TGTGCCAGCAGTTCCGGGACAGGGGGCTCCTACGAGCAGTACTCC. It specifies CASSSGTGGSYEQYS.

The CDR3 nucleotides are TGTGCCAGCAGTTTATCTAGCGGGGGACCCTGGCAGTTCTTC. This encodes CASSLSSGGPWQFF. The V gene is TRBV27, the J gene TRBJ2-1, with 9 bases identical to TRBD2. CDR3 length equals 14 residues. V was pared by 0 bases and J by 12 bases, with 6 bases of the junction left unmatched. Per germline, CDR1 MNHEY and CDR2 SMNVEV (reference sequence).

This clonotype has just a few counts. The V gene is TRBV6-5, the J gene TRBJ2-5; TRBD2 is a possible D gene (5 bases). The V gene's germline CDR1 is MNHEY and CDR2 SVGAGI. The CDR3 is made up of 12 amino acids. V lost 6 bases and J 5 bases, leaving 10 bases between the germline ends. The CDR3 coding sequence is TGTGCCAGCAGCCCCTCGGGGGAGACCCAGTACTTC. Protein sequence: CASSPSGETQYF.

This clonotype was counted a few times. The genes are TRBV10-2 and TRBJ2-7, with 8 nucleotides matching TRBD2. V lost 7 bases to trimming and J lost 3 bases; unmatched junction nucleotides: 5. CDR3 size: 13 residues. CDR1 is WSHSY, CDR2 SAAADI, per germline. CDR3 sequence: CASIRAGDYEQYF. Written as DNA, the CDR3 is TGCGCCAGCATCCGAGCGGGAGACTACGAGCAGTACTTC.

This clonotype was observed a handful of times. The CDR3 here is CASSSTRTRGGETDTQYF. The CDR3 coding sequence is TGTGCCAGCAGCTCTACAAGGACGCGGGGGGGCGAGACAGATACGCAGTATTTT. This chain uses TRBV7-8 with TRBJ2-3; 9 bases fit TRBD2. This CDR3 has 18 residues. With V trimmed by 4 bases and J by 3 bases, 14 bases remained unmatched. Germline loops: CDR1 SGHVS, CDR2 FQNEAQ. Full variable domain (remainder filled in from reference TRBV7-8 and TRBJ2-3): GAGVSQSPRYKVAKRGQDVALRCDPISGHVSLFWYQQALGQGPEFLTYFQNEAQLDKSGLPSDRFFAERPEGSVSTLKIQRTQQEDSAVYLCASSSTRTRGGETDTQYFGPGTRLTVL.

This clonotype was seen at least ten times. This chain connects TRBV24-1 to TRBJ2-2; D perhaps matches TRBD2 (6 bases). CDR1 and CDR2 from the germline V gene are KGHDR and SFDVKD. The CDR3 contains 15 residues. The germline V and J ends were trimmed by 6 bases and 3 bases, with 13 bases remaining between them. The CDR3 DNA reads as TGTGCCACCAGTTCGGGGGTATCGGACACCGGGGAGCTGTTTTTT. This codes for CATSSGVSDTGELFF.